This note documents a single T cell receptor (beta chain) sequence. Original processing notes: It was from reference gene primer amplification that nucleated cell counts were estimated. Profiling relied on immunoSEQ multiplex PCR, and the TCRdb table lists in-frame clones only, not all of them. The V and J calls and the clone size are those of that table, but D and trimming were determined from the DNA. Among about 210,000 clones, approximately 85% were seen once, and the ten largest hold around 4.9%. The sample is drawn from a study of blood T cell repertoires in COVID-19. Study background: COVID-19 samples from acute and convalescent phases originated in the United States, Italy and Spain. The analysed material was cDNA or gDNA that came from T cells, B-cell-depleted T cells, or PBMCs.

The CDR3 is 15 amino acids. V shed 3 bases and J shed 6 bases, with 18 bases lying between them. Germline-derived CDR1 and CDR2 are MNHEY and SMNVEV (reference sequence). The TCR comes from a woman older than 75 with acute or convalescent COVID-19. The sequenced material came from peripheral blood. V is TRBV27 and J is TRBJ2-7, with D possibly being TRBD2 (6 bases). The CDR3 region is CASSLTTGTPSEQYF. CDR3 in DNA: TGTGCCAGCAGTTTGACCACCGGGACTCCCAGCGAGCAGTACTTC.